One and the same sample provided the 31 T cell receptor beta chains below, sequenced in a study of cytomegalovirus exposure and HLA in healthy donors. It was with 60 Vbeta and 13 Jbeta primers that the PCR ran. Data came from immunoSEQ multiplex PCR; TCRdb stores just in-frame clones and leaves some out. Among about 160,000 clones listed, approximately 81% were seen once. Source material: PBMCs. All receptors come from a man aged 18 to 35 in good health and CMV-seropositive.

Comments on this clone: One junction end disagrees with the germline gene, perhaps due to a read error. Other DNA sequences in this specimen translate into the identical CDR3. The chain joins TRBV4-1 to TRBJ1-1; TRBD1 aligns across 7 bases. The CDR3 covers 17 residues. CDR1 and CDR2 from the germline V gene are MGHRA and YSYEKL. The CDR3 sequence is CASSQTRDSWGGTEAFF. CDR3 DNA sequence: TGCGCCAGCAGCCAAACCCGGGACAGCTGGGGTGGCACTGAGGCTTTCTTT.

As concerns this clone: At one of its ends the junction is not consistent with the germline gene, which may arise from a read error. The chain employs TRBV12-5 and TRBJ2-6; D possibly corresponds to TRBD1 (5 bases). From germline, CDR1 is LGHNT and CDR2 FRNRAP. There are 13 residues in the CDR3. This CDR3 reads CASAVSGANGLTF. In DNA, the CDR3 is TGTGCTAGTGCGGTCTCTGGGGCCAACGGCCTGACTTTC. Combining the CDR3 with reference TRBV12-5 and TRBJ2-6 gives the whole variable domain DARVTQTPRHKVTEMGQEVTMRCQPILGHNTVFWYRQTMMQGLELLAYFRNRAPLDDSGMPKDRFSAEMPDATLATLKIQPSEPRDSAVYFCASAVSGANGLTFGAGSRLTVL.

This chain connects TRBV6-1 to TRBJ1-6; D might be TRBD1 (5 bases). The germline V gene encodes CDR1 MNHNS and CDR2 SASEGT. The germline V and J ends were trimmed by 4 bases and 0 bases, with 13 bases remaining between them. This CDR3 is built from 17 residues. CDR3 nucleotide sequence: TGTGCCAGCAGTGGGGGGGACTGGAGCTCCTATAATTCACCCCTCCACTTT. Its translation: CASSGGDWSSYNSPLHF.

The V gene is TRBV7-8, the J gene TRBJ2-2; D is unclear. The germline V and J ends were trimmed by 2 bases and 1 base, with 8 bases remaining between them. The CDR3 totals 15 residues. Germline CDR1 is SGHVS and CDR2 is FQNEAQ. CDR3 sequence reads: CASSLQWRNTGELFF. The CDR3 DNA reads TGTGCCAGCAGCTTACAGTGGAGGAACACCGGGGAGCTGTTTTTT.

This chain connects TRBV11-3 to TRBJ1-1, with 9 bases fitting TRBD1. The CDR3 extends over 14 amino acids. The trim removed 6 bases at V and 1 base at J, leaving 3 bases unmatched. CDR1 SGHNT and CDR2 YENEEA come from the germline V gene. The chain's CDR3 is CASSQDRGNTEAFF. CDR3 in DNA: TGTGCCAGCAGTCAGGACAGGGGGAACACTGAAGCTTTCTTT.

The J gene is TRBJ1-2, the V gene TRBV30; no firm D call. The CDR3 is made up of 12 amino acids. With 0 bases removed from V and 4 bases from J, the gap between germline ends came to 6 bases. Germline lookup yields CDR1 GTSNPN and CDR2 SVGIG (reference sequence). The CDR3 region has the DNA TGTGCCTGGAGTGTAAACAGCTATGGCTACACCTTC. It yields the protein CAWSVNSYGYTF.

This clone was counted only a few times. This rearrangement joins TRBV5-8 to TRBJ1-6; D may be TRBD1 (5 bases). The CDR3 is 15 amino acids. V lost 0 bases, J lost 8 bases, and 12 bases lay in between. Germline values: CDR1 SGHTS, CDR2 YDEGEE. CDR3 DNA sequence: TGTGCCAGCAGCTTGGCTGGGGCTCCCCATTCACCCCTCCACTTT. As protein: CASSLAGAPHSPLHF.

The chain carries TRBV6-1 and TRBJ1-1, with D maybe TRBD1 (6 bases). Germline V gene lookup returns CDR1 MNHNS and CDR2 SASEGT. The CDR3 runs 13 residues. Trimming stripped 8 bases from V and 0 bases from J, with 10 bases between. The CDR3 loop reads CASGQLVNTEAFF. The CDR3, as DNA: TGTGCCAGCGGACAGTTGGTGAACACTGAAGCTTTCTTT.

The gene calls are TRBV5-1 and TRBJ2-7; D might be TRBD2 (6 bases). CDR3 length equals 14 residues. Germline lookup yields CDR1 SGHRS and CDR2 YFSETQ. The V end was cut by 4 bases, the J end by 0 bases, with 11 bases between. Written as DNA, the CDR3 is TGCGCCAGCAGCCCCTCCGGGAGCTCCTACGAGCAGTACTTC. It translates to CASSPSGSSYEQYF.

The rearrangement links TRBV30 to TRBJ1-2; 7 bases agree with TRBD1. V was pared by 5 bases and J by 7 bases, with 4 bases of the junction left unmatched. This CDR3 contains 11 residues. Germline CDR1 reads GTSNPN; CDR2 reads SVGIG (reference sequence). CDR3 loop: CAWFRGLGYTF. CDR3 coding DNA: TGTGCCTGGTTTAGGGGGCTTGGCTACACCTTC.

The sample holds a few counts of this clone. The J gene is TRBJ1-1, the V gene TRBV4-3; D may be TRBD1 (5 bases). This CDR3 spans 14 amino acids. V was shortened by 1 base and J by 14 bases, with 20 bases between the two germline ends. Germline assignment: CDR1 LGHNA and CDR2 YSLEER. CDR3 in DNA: TGCGCCAGCAGCCAAGTTCCAGGAGACAAAGGGGCCTTCTTT. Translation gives CASSQVPGDKGAFF.

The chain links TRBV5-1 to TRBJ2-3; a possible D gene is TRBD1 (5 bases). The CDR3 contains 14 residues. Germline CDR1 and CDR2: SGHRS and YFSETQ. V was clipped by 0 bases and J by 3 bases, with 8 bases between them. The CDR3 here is CASSLAQGTDTQYF. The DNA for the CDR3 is TGCGCCAGCAGCTTGGCTCAGGGTACAGATACGCAGTATTTT.

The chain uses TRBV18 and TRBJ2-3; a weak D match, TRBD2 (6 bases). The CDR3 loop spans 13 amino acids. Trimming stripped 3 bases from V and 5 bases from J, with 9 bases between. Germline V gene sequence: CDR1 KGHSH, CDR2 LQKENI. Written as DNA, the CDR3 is TGTGCCAGCTCACCCCTCGGGGGAGATACGCAGTATTTT. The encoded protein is CASSPLGGDTQYF.

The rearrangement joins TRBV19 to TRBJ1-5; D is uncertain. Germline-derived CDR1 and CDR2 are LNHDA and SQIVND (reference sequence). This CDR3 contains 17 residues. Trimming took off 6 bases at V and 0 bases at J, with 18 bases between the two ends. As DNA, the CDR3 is TGTGCCAGTAGCTTAGACATGTCGGGGATTAGCAATCAGCCCCAGCATTTT. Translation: CASSLDMSGISNQPQHF. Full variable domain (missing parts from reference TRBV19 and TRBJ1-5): DGGITQSPKYLFRKEGQNVTLSCEQNLNHDAMYWYRQDPGQGLRLIYYSQIVNDFQKGDIAEGYSVSREKKESFPLTVTSAQKNPTAFYLCASSLDMSGISNQPQHFGDGTRLSIL.

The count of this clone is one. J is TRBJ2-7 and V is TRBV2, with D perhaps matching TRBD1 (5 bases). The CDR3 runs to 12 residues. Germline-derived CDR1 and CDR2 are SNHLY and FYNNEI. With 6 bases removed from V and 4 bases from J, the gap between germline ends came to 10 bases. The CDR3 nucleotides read TGTGCCAGCAGGGTCGACAGTTACGAGCAGTACTTC. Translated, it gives CASRVDSYEQYF.

The CDR3 protein is CASSQGDRHATEQYF. CDR3 in DNA: TGTGCCAGCAGCCAAGGAGACAGGCACGCGACCGAGCAGTACTTC. The chain uses TRBV4-2 and TRBJ2-7; maybe TRBD1 (6 bases). CDR1 is LGHNA and CDR2 is YNFKEQ in the germline V gene. V was trimmed by 1 base and J by 6 bases, leaving 16 bases between them. CDR3 size: 15 residues.

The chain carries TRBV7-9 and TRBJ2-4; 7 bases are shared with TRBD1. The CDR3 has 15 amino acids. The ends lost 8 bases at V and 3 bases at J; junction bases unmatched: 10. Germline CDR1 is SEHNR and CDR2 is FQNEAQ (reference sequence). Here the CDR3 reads CASSDPGTVKNIQYF. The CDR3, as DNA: TGTGCCAGCTCCGACCCGGGGACAGTCAAAAACATTCAGTACTTC.

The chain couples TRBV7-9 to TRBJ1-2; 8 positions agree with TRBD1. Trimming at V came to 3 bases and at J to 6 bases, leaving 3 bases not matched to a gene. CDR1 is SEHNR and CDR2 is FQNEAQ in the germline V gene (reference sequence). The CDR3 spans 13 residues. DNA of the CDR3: TGTGCCAGCAGCTTCGGACAGGGTAATGGCTACACCTTC. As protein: CASSFGQGNGYTF.

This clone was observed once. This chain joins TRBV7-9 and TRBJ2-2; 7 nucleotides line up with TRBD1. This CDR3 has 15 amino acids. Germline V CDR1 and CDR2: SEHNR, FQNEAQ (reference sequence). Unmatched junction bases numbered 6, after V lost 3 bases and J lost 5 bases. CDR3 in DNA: TGTGCCAGCAGCTTTCGACAGGGATGGACCGGGGAGCTGTTTTTT. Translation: CASSFRQGWTGELFF.

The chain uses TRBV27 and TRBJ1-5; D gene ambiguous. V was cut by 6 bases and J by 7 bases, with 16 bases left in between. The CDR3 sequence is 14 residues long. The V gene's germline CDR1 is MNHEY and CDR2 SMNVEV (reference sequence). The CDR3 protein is CASSLTPTRQPQHF. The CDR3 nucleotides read TGTGCCAGCAGCCTGACCCCAACCAGGCAGCCCCAGCATTTT.

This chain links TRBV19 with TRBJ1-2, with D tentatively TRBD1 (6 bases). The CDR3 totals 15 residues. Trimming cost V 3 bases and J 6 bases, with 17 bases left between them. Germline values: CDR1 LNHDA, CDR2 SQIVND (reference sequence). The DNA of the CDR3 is TGTGCCAGTAGTATCCCCATAACAGGGCCCCATGGCTACACCTTC. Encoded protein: CASSIPITGPHGYTF. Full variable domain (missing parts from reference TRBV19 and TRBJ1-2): DGGITQSPKYLFRKEGQNVTLSCEQNLNHDAMYWYRQDPGQGLRLIYYSQIVNDFQKGDIAEGYSVSREKKESFPLTVTSAQKNPTAFYLCASSIPITGPHGYTFGSGTRLTVV.

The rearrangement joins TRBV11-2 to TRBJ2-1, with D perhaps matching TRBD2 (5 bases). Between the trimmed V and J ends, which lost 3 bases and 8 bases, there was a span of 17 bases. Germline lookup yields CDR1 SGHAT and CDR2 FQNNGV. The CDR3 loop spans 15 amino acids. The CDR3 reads CASSFSLAAPDEQFF. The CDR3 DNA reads TGTGCCAGCAGCTTCTCCCTAGCAGCGCCCGATGAGCAGTTCTTC.

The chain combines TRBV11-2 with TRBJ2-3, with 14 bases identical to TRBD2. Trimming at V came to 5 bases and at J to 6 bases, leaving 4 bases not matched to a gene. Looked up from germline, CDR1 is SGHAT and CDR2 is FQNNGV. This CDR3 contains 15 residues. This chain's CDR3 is CASSTRTSGGDTQYF. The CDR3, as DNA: TGTGCCAGCAGCACCAGGACTAGCGGGGGGGATACGCAGTATTTT.

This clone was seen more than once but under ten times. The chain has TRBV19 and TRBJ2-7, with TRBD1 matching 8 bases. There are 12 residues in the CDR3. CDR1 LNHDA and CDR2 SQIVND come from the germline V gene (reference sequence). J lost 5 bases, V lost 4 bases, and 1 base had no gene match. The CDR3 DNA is TGTGCCAGTAGTACAGGGGGCCACGAGCAGTACTTC. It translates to CASSTGGHEQYF.

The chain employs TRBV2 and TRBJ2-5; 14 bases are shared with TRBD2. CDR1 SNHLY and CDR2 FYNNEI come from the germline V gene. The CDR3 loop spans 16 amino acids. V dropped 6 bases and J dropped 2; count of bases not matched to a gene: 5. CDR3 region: CASSGLAGGRQETQYF. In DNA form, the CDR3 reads TGTGCCAGCAGCGGACTAGCGGGGGGTAGACAAGAGACCCAGTACTTC.

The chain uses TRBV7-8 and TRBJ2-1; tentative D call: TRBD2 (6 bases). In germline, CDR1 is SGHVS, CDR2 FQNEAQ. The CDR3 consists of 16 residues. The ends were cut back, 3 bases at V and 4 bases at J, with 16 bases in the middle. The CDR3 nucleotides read TGTGCCAGCAGCTTCGTGGGGGGTGTTACTTACAATGAGCAGTTCTTC. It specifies CASSFVGGVTYNEQFF. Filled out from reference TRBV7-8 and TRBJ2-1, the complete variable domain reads GAGVSQSPRYKVAKRGQDVALRCDPISGHVSLFWYQQALGQGPEFLTYFQNEAQLDKSGLPSDRFFAERPEGSVSTLKIQRTQQEDSAVYLCASSFVGGVTYNEQFFGPGTRLTVL.

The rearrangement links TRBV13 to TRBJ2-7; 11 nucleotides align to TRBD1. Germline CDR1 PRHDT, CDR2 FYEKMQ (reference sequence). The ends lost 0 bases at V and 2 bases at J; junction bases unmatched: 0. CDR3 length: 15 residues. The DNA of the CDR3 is TGTGCCAGCAGCTTAGGGGGACAGGGGGCCTACGAGCAGTACTTC. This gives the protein CASSLGGQGAYEQYF.

The CDR3 region is CASSLQGGQETQYF. The CDR3 bases are TGCGCCAGCAGCTTACAGGGGGGACAAGAGACCCAGTACTTC. The chain recombines TRBV5-1 with TRBJ2-5, with 8 bases lining up with TRBD1. The junction had 2 bases not matched to a gene; V was cut back by 2 bases and J by 2 bases. The germline CDR1 and CDR2 sequences are SGHRS and YFSETQ. The CDR3 sequence is 14 residues long.

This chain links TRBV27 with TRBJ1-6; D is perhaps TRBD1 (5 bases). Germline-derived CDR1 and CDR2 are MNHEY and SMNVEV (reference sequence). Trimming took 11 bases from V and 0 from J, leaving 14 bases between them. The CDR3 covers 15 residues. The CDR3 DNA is TGTGCCTGCTTCAGGGAAAGCTCCTATAATTCACCCCTCCACTTT. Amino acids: CACFRESSYNSPLHF.

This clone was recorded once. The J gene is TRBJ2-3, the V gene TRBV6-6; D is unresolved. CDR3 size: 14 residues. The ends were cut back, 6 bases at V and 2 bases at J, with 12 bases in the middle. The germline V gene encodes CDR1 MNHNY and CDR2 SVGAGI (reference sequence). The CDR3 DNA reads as TGTGCCAGCAGCCTCGCGCACGTCACAGATACGCAGTATTTT. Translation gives CASSLAHVTDTQYF.

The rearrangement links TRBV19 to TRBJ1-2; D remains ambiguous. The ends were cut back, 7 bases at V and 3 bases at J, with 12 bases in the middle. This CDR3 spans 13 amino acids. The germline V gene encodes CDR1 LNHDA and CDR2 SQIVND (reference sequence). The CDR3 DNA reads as TGTGCCAGTACTGACATGGAGGACTATGGCTACACCTTC. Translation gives CASTDMEDYGYTF. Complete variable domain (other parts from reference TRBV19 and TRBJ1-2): DGGITQSPKYLFRKEGQNVTLSCEQNLNHDAMYWYRQDPGQGLRLIYYSQIVNDFQKGDIAEGYSVSREKKESFPLTVTSAQKNPTAFYLCASTDMEDYGYTFGSGTRLTVV.